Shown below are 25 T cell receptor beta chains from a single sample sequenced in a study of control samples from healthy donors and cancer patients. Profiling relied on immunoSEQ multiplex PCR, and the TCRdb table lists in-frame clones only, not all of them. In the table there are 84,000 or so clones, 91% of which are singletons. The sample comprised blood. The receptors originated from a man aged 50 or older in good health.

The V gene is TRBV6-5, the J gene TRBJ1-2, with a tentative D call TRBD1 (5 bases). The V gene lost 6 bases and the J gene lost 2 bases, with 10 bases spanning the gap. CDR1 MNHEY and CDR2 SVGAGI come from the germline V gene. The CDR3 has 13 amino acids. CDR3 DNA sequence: TGTGCCAGCAGGCCAGGGTTAAACTATGGCTACACCTTC. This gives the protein CASRPGLNYGYTF.

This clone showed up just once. CDR3 sequence reads: CASSLDSLNTEAFF. The CDR3 coding sequence is TGTGCCAGCAGTCTTGACAGCTTGAACACTGAAGCTTTCTTT. The chain employs TRBV11-1 and TRBJ1-1; possibly TRBD1 for D (5 bases). The CDR3 runs to 14 residues. Germline loops: CDR1 SGHAT, CDR2 FQDESV (reference sequence). V was shortened by 6 bases and J by 0 bases, with 11 bases between the two germline ends.

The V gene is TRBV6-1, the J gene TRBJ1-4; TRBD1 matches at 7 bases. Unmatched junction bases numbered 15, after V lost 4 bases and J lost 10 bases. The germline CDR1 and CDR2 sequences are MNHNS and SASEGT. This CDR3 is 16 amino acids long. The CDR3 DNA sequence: TGTGCCAGCAGTGGAGGTGGACAGGTTCTATTTAGAAAACTGTTTTTT. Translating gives CASSGGGQVLFRKLFF.

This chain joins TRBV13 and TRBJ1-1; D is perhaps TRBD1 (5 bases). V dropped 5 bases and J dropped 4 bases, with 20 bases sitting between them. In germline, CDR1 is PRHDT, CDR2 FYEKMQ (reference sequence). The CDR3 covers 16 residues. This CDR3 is CASSSLGEKSSTEAFF. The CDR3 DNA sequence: TGTGCCAGCAGCAGCTTGGGGGAAAAGTCGAGCACTGAAGCTTTCTTT.

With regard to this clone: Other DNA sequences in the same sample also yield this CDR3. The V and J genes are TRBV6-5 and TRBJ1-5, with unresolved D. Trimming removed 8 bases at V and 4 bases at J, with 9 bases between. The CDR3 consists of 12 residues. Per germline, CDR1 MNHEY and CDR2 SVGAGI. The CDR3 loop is CASGQGNQPQHF. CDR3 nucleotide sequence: TGTGCCAGCGGGCAAGGAAATCAGCCCCAGCATTTT.

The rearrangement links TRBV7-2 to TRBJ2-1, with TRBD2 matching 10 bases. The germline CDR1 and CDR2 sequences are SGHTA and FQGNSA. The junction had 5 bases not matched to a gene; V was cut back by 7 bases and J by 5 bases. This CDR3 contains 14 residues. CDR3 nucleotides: TGTGCCAGCAACGGACTAGCGGCAAACAATGAGCAGTTCTTC. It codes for CASNGLAANNEQFF.

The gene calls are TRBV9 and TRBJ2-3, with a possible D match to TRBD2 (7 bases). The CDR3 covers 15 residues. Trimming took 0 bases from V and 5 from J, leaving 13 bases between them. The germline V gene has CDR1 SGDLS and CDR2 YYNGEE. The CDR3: CASSVGGGRGDTQYF. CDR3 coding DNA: TGTGCCAGCAGCGTAGGGGGGGGCCGAGGAGATACGCAGTATTTT.

CDR3 DNA sequence: TGTGCCAGCCAGTACGGCGGAAACACCGGGGAGCTGTTTTTT. It specifies CASQYGGNTGELFF. This chain joins TRBV9 and TRBJ2-2; unclear D gene. Germline lookup yields CDR1 SGDLS and CDR2 YYNGEE. V was shortened by 7 bases and J by 2 bases, with 12 bases between the two germline ends. The CDR3 runs 14 residues.

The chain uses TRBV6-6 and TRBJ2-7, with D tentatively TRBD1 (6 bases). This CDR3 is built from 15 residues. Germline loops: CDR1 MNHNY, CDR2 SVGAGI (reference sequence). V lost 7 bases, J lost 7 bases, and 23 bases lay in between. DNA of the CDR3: TGTGCCAGCACCGCTTCCGGGACGTTGCAGGGGGAGCAGTACTTC. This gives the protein CASTASGTLQGEQYF.

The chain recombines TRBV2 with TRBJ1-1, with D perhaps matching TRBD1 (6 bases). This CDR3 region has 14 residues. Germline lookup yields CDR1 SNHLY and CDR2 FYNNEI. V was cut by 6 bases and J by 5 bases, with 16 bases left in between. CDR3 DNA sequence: TGTGCCAGCAGGCAACCGGGGGGCTGGACTGAAGCTTTCTTT. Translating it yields CASRQPGGWTEAFF.

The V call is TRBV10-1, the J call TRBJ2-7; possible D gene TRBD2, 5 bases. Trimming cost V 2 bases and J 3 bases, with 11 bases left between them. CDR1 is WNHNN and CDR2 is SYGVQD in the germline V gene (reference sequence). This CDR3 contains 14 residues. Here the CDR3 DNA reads TGCGCCAGCAGTGAGGGGTCCGGGGTCTACGAGCAGTACTTC. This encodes CASSEGSGVYEQYF.

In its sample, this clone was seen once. The DNA for the CDR3 is TGTGCCAGTAGTATCCAAGGGACAGTATCGGGCAATCAGCCCCAGCATTTT. As protein: CASSIQGTVSGNQPQHF. The chain uses TRBV19 and TRBJ1-5; TRBD1 aligns across 7 bases. Trimming took 3 bases from V and 2 from J; bases not matched to a gene: 10. CDR3 length: 17 amino acids. In germline, CDR1 is LNHDA, CDR2 SQIVND (reference sequence).

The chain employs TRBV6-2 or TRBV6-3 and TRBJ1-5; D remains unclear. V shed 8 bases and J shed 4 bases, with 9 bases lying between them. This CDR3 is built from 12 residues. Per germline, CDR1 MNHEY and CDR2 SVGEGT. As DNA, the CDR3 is TGTGCCAGCCGTTTCGGGAATCAGCCCCAGCATTTT. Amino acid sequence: CASRFGNQPQHF.

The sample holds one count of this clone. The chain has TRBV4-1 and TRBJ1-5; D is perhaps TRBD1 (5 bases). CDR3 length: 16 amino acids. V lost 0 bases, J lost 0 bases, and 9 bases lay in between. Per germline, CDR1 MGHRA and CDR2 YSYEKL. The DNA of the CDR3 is TGCGCCAGCAGCCAAGAGGGCAGGGCTAGCAATCAGCCCCAGCATTTT. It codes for CASSQEGRASNQPQHF.

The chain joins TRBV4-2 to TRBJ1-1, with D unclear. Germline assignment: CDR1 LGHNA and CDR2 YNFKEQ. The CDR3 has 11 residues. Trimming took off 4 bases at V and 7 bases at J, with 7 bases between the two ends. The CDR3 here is CASSPGIEAFF. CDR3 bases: TGTGCCAGCAGCCCTGGGATTGAAGCTTTCTTT.

The CDR3 is CASSMGIGNEKLFF. CDR3 nucleotides: TGTGCCAGTAGTATGGGTATAGGTAATGAAAAACTGTTTTTT. The V call is TRBV19, the J call TRBJ1-4; no firm D call. The CDR3 length is 14 residues. From germline, CDR1 is LNHDA and CDR2 SQIVND (reference sequence). The ends were cut back, 3 bases at V and 4 bases at J, with 9 bases in the middle.

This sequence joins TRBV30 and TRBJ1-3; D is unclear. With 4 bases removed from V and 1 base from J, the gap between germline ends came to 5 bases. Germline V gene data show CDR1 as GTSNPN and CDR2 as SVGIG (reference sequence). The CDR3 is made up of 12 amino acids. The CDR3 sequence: CAWKASGNTIYF. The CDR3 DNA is TGTGCCTGGAAAGCTTCTGGAAACACCATATATTTT. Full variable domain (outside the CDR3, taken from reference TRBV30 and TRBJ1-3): SQTIHQWPATLVQPVGSPLSLECTVEGTSNPNLYWYRQAAGRGLQLLFYSVGIGQISSEVPQNLSASRPQDRQFILSSKKLLLSDSGFYLCAWKASGNTIYFGEGSWLTVV.

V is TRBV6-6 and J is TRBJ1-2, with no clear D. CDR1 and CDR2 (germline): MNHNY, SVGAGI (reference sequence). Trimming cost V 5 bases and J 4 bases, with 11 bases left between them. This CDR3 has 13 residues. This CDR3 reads CASSRAPLYGYTF. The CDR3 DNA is TGTGCCAGCAGTAGGGCTCCTCTCTATGGCTACACCTTC.

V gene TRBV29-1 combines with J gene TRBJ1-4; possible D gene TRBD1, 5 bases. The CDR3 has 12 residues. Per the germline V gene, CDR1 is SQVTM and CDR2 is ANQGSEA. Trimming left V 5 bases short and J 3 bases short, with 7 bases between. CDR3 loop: CSVRGANEKLFF. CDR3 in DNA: TGCAGCGTTAGGGGAGCTAATGAAAAACTGTTTTTT.

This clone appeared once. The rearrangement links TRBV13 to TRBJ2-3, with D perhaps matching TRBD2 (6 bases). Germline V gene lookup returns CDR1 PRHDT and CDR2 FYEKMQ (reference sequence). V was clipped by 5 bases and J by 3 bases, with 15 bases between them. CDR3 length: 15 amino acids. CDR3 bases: TGTGCCAGCAGCCCAAATGGACTATCGACAGATACGCAGTATTTT. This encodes CASSPNGLSTDTQYF.

CDR3 protein: CASSIGGSKNIQYF. CDR3 bases: TGTGCCAGCAGTATCGGGGGGAGCAAAAACATTCAGTACTTC. The rearrangement uses TRBV11-3 and TRBJ2-4, with TRBD2 matching 7 bases. V was pared by 6 bases and J by 3 bases, with 5 bases of the junction left unmatched. CDR1 is SGHNT, CDR2 YENEEA, per germline. CDR3 length: 14 residues. Drawing the rest from reference TRBV11-3 and TRBJ2-4, the complete variable domain is EAGVVQSPRYKIIEKKQPVAFWCNPISGHNTLYWYLQNLGQGPELLIRYENEEAVDDSQLPKDRFSAERLKGVDSTLKIQPAELGDSAVYLCASSIGGSKNIQYFGAGTRLSVL.

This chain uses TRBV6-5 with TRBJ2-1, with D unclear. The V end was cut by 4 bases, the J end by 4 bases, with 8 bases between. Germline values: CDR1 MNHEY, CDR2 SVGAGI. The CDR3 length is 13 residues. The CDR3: CASSSDTYNEQFF. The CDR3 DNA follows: TGTGCCAGCAGTTCCGACACTTACAATGAGCAGTTCTTC.

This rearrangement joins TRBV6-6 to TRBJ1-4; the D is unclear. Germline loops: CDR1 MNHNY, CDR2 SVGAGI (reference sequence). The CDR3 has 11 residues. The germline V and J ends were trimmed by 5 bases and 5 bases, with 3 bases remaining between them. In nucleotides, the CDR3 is TGTGCCAGCAGTATAAATGAAAAACTGTTTTTT. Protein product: CASSINEKLFF.

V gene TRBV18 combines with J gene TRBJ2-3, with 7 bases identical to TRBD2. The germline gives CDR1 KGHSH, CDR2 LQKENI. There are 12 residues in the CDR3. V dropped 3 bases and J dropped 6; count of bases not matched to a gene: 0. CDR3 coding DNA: TGTGCCAGCTCACCTAGCGGGGATACGCAGTATTTT. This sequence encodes CASSPSGDTQYF.

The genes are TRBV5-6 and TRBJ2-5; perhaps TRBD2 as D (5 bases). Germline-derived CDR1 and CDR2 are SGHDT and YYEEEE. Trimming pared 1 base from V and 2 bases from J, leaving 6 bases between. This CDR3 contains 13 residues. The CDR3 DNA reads TGTGCCAGCAGCTTGCGGGGTCAAGAGACCCAGTACTTC. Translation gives CASSLRGQETQYF.